This TCR beta chain was sequenced for a study of human thymus T cells. Whole-study results and caveats: Thymic and blood repertoires appeared to display a bias in their usage of V and J genes.

Note on this clone: Its antigen is unidentified.

Sequencing was performed with immunoSEQ multiplex PCR; in TCRdb, only in-frame clones are kept and a portion is missing. This table holds roughly 54,000 clones, approximately 95% found once. Those donating were healthy Finnish infants in corrective surgery for congenital heart defects. Genomic DNA was extracted from every available blood leukocyte. This clonotype originated in a boy in the first two years of life with a congenital heart defect but otherwise immunologically healthy. The sample consisted of blood.

The chain's CDR3 is CASSASRNTEAFF. In DNA form, the CDR3 reads TGTGCCAGCAGCGCTTCCAGGAACACTGAAGCTTTCTTT. The V and J genes are TRBV9 and TRBJ1-1, with D unresolved. The CDR3 length is 13 residues. Per germline, CDR1 SGDLS and CDR2 YYNGEE. The V and J ends lost 3 bases and 1 base respectively, with 7 bases between them.